This T cell receptor beta chain was sequenced in a study of early T cells in non-severe SARS-CoV-2 infection. V was clipped by 6 bases and J by 5 bases, with 13 bases between them. Germline V gives CDR1 DFQATT, CDR2 SNEGSKA (reference sequence). This CDR3 has 12 amino acids. Many counts were recorded for this clonotype. TCRdb passed the 5' RACE reads through MiXCR, listing each CDR3 protein once. Of tens of thousands of distinct CDR3 sequences listed, approximately 11% are singletons. The sequenced sample was whole blood. The rearrangement uses TRBV20-1 and TRBJ2-5; D possibly corresponds to TRBD1 (6 bases). This receptor was identified in an adult who was a healthcare worker with PCR-confirmed SARS-CoV-2 infection or an uninfected control (not recorded which). CDR3 DNA sequence: TGCAGTGCAGGGGGAAACGAGGAGACCCAGTACTTC. Translating it yields CSAGGNEETQYF.